The T cell receptor (beta chain) described here comes from a study of T cells in Graves' hyperthyroidism and ophthalmopathy. General observations from the study: Ophthalmopathy cases were set apart from stable hyperthyroidism by a 13 V-J model. Blood samples included most of the expanded thyroid clonotypes exceeding 0.001.

Trimming pared 8 bases from V and 1 base from J, leaving 20 bases between. Germline loops: CDR1 LNHDA, CDR2 SQIVND (reference sequence). This CDR3 region has 16 residues. The source material, RNA transcripts, was used to amplify TCR beta CDR3 regions. HTBI primers were employed in a first-round RT-PCR of the TCR CDR3. TCRdb re-called the multiplex PCR reads through MiXCR, storing one row per CDR3 protein. The profile shows fewer than 600,000 distinct CDR3 sequences, approximately 15% of them singletons. Comments on this clonotype: Its specificity is not known. A much larger clone lies one base from this, so it may be a read error. This CDR3 fails to terminate in the conserved phenylalanine or tryptophan, so it likely reflects a read error.

The clonotype was recovered from a woman between 18 and 29 years old with Graves' hyperthyroidism. The sequenced sample consisted of blood. The chain couples TRBV19 to TRBJ1-1; D might be TRBD1 (5 bases). In DNA form, the CDR3 reads TGTGCCAGTCTCTCCAGGGACCGGACGAAGAACACTGAAGCTTTCCTT. It codes for CASLSRDRTKNTEAFL.